There are many counts of the clone carrying this T cell receptor (beta chain). The antigen is unknown. The CDR3 extends over 13 amino acids. The germline V gene has CDR1 SGHAT and CDR2 FQDESV (reference sequence). The data are from a study of beta chain features in type 1 diabetes. Study at large: Across the samples, approximately 110,000,000 sorted cells were examined in total. Study-level results: Naive, central memory and Treg TCRB repertoires appeared more alike in patients than in healthy donors.

The authors reverse transcribed all of the isolated RNA, so sequencing captured expressed TCRB transcripts. About 3.4 million reads on average were seen across naive, central memory and regulatory T cell samples. The data were produced by immunoSEQ multiplex PCR, yet TCRdb's version contains in-frame clones alone and is incomplete. The sample holds around 150,000 clones, about 8.1% seen once. V usage is TRBV11-1 and J usage is TRBJ2-1; D possibly corresponds to TRBD2 (6 bases). The clonotype comes from a man between 18 and 35 years old in good health. Source material: central memory CD4+ T cells from blood. Here the CDR3 reads CASGQDSYNEQFF. DNA of the CDR3: TGTGCAAGCGGGCAAGATTCCTACAATGAGCAGTTCTTC.